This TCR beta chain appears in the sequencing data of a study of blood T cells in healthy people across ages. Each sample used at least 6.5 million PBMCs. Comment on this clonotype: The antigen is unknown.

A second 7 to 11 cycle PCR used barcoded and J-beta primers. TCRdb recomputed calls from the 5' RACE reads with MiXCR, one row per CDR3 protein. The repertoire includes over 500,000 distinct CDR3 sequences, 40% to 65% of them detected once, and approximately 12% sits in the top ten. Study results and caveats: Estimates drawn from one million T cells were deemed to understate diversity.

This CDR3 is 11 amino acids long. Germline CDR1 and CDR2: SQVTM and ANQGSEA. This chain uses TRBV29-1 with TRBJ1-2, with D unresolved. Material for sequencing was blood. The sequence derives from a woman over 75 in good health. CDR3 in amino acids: CSDGSGYGYTF. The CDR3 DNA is TGCAGTGATGGAAGTGGCTATGGCTACACCTTC.